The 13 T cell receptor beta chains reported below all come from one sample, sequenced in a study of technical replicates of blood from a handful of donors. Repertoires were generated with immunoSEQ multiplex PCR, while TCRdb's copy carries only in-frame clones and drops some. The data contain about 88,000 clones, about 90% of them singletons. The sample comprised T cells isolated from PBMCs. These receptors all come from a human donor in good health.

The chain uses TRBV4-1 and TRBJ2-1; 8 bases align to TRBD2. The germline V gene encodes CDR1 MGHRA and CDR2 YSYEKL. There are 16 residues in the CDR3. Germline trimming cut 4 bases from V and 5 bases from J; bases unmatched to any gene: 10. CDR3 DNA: TGCGCCAGCAGCCCCCTAGCGGGTCTCATTAACAATGAGCAGTTCTTC. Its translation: CASSPLAGLINNEQFF.

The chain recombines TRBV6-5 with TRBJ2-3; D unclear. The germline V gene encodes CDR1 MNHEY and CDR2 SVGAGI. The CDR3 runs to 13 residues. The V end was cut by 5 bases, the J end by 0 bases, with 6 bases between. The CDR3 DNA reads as TGTGCCAGCAGTCGCGATAGCACAGATACGCAGTATTTT. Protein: CASSRDSTDTQYF.

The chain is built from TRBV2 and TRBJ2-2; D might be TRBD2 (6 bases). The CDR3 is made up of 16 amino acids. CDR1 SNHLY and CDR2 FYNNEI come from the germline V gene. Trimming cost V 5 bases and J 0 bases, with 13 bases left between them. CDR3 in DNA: TGTGCCAGCAGTTACCCCGGAGGGACGAACACCGGGGAGCTGTTTTTT. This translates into CASSYPGGTNTGELFF.

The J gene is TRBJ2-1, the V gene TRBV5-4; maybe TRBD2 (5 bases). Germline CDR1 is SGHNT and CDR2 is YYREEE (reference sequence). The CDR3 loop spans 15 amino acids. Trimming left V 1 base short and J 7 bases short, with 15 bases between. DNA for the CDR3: TGTGCCAGCAGCTTGTATCTCCGGGATCTGAATGAGCAGTTCTTC. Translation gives CASSLYLRDLNEQFF.

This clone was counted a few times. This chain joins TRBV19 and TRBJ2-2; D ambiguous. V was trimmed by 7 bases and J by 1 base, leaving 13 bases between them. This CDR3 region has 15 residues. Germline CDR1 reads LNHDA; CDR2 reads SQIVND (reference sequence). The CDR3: CASKPSGLNTGELFF. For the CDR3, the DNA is TGTGCCAGTAAGCCTTCGGGTTTGAACACCGGGGAGCTGTTTTTT. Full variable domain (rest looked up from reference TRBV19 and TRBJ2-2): DGGITQSPKYLFRKEGQNVTLSCEQNLNHDAMYWYRQDPGQGLRLIYYSQIVNDFQKGDIAEGYSVSREKKESFPLTVTSAQKNPTAFYLCASKPSGLNTGELFFGEGSRLTVL.

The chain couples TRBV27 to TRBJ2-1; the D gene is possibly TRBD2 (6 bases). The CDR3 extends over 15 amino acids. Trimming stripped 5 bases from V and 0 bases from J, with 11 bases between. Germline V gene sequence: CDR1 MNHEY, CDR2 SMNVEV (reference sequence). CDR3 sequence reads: CASSLALSSYNEQFF. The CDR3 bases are TGTGCCAGCAGTCTAGCGCTTAGCTCCTACAATGAGCAGTTCTTC.

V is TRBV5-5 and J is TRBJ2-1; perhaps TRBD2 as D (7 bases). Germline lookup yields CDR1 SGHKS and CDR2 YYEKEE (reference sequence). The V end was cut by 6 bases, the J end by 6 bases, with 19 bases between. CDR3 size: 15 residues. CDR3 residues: CASTELGRGPNEQFF. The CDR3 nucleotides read TGTGCCAGCACCGAACTCGGGCGGGGGCCCAATGAGCAGTTCTTC.

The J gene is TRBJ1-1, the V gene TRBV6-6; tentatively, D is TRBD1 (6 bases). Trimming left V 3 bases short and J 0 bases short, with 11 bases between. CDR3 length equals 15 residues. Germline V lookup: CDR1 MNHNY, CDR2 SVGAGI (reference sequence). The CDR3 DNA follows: TGTGCCAGCAGTTATGGTACAGGGTTGAACACTGAAGCTTTCTTT. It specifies CASSYGTGLNTEAFF.

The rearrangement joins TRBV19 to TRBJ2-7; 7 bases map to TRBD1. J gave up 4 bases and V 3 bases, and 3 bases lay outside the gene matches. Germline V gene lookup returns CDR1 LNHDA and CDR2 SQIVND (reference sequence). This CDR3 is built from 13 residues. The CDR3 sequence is CASSIGQEYEQYF. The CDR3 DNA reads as TGTGCCAGTAGTATCGGACAGGAATACGAGCAGTACTTC.

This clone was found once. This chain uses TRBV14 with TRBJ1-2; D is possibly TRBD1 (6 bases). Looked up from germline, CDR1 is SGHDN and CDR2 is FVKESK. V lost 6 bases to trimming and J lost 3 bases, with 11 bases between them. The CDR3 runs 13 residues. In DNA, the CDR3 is TGTGCCAGCAGTCCGGGACACGACTATGGCTACACCTTC. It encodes CASSPGHDYGYTF.

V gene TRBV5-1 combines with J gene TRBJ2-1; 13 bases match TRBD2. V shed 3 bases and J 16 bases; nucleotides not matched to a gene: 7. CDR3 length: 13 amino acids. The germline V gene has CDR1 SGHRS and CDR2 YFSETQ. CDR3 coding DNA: TGCGCCAGCAGCTCTGGGACTAGCGGGACAGTTTTCTTC. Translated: CASSSGTSGTVFF.

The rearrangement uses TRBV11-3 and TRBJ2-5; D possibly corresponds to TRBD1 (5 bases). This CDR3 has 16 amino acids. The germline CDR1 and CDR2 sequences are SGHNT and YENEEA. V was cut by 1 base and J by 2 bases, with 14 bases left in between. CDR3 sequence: CASSLVSRVAQETQYF. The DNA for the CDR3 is TGTGCCAGCAGCTTAGTTTCCAGGGTCGCACAAGAGACCCAGTACTTC.

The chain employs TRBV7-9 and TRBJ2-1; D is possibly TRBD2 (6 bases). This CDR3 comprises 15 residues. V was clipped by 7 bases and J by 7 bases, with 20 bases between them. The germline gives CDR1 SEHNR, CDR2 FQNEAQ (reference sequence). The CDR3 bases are TGTGCCAGCACCCAGGCGGAGGGGCGAGGGAATGAGCAGTTCTTC. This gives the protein CASTQAEGRGNEQFF.